This entry lists 7 T cell receptor beta chains sequenced from one sample in a study of lymphopenia after photon versus proton radiotherapy. Sequenced by immunoSEQ multiplex PCR; TCRdb stores in-frame clones only, minus some. Found here are 150,000 to 200,000 clones, approximately 90% of them singletons; the top ten hold less than 6%. The sample here was peripheral blood, taken from a patient treated with photon-based radiotherapy. These receptor sequences come from a man aged 50 or older with gastric cancer.

This chain uses TRBV9 with TRBJ1-1; D is possibly TRBD1 (6 bases). The ends were cut back, 0 bases at V and 6 bases at J, with 15 bases in the middle. Looked up from germline, CDR1 is SGDLS and CDR2 is YYNGEE. CDR3 length equals 15 residues. The CDR3 bases are TGTGCCAGCAGCGTAGAGGGGGATGGGCTGGCTGAAGCTTTCTTT. Translated: CASSVEGDGLAEAFF.

In its sample, this clone was seen a few times. This chain links TRBV4-1 with TRBJ1-3, with unresolved D. The CDR3 contains 18 residues. Trimming left V 0 bases short and J 0 bases short, with 15 bases between. Germline CDR1 and CDR2: MGHRA and YSYEKL. CDR3 protein: CASSQDLFGLGSGNTIYF. Written as DNA, the CDR3 is TGCGCCAGCAGCCAAGATCTATTCGGACTCGGCTCTGGAAACACCATATATTTT.

CDR3 bases: TGTGCCAGCAGCTCTTCCAGCTCTGGAAACACCATATATTTT. This gives the protein CASSSSSSGNTIYF. The rearrangement links TRBV11-2 to TRBJ1-3; D is unresolved. The length of the CDR3 is 14 residues. The V and J ends lost 4 bases and 0 bases respectively, with 7 bases between them. The germline V gene has CDR1 SGHAT and CDR2 FQNNGV.

The gene calls are TRBV9 and TRBJ2-1; TRBD2 agrees at 8 bases. This CDR3 has 18 amino acids. With 4 bases clipped from V and 2 bases from J, the junction kept 14 bases outside the gene matches. CDR1 SGDLS and CDR2 YYNGEE come from the germline V gene. The DNA of the CDR3 is TGTGCCAGCAGCTCAACCGGGAGGGAAGGGGCCCCCTACAATGAGCAGTTCTTC. This sequence encodes CASSSTGREGAPYNEQFF. The full variable domain, in which reference TRBV9 and TRBJ2-1 provide the parts outside the CDR3, is DSGVTQTPKHLITATGQRVTLRCSPRSGDLSVYWYQQSLDQGLQFLIQYYNGEERAKGNILERFSAQQFPDLHSELNLSSLELGDSALYFCASSSTGREGAPYNEQFFGPGTRLTVL.

The rearrangement links TRBV2 to TRBJ1-1, with 9 bases identical to TRBD1. V trimming: 4 bases; J trimming: 1 base; junction bases outside the gene matches: 4. The length of the CDR3 is 15 residues. Germline CDR1 and CDR2: SNHLY and FYNNEI. The CDR3: CASSVGTGPNTEAFF. The CDR3 bases are TGTGCCAGCAGTGTTGGGACAGGGCCGAACACTGAAGCTTTCTTT.

This sequence joins TRBV7-2 and TRBJ2-2; the match to TRBD2 covers 8 bases. There are 15 residues in the CDR3. CDR1 is SGHTA, CDR2 FQGNSA, per germline. V shed 1 base and J 5 bases; nucleotides not matched to a gene: 3. This chain's CDR3 is CASSLELAVTGELFF. The CDR3 region has the DNA TGTGCCAGCAGCTTAGAACTAGCGGTAACCGGGGAGCTGTTTTTT.

The chain has TRBV19 and TRBJ2-7; no clear D gene. The CDR3 spans 14 residues. CDR1 is LNHDA, CDR2 SQIVND, per germline (reference sequence). Trimming took off 3 bases at V and 2 bases at J, with 11 bases between the two ends. CDR3 sequence reads: CASSMVWGTYEQYF. CDR3 nucleotides: TGTGCCAGTAGTATGGTTTGGGGAACCTACGAGCAGTACTTC. The whole variable domain, filled in from reference TRBV19 and TRBJ2-7, reads DGGITQSPKYLFRKEGQNVTLSCEQNLNHDAMYWYRQDPGQGLRLIYYSQIVNDFQKGDIAEGYSVSREKKESFPLTVTSAQKNPTAFYLCASSMVWGTYEQYFGPGTRLTVT.